Following are 19 T cell receptor beta chains from one sample sequenced in a study of T cell clonality in common variable immunodeficiency. Measured with immunoSEQ multiplex PCR; TCRdb has only the in-frame clones, and not every one. Altogether roughly 70,000 clones were found in the sample, and no singletons occur. The sequencing sample was made of peripheral blood mononuclear cells. The receptors here all came from a person aged 18 to 69 in good health.

At least ten counts were recorded for this clone. The read stops 3 residues short of the end of the CDR3; the missing end is completed from the germline J gene. The chain couples TRBV5-1 to TRBJ2-6; D is ambiguous. The CDR3 length is 14 residues. Trimming took off 2 bases at V and 0 bases at J, with 3 bases between the two ends. The germline gives CDR1 SGHRS, CDR2 YFSETQ. The CDR3 sequence is CASSFGSGANVLTF. The sequenced CDR3 bases are TGCGCCAGCAGCTTCGGCTCTGGGGCCAACGTC.

This clone was detected many times. The read ends 3 residues early relative to the CDR3; the germline J gene fills the gap. The V gene is TRBV30, the J gene TRBJ1-1; perhaps TRBD1 as D (5 bases). V was trimmed by 4 bases and J by 4 bases, leaving 19 bases between them. CDR1 and CDR2 from the germline V gene are GTSNPN and SVGIG (reference sequence). The CDR3 totals 15 residues. CDR3 residues: CAWTKGASPTTEAFF. Partial CDR3 DNA: TGTGCCTGGACGAAAGGGGCGAGCCCGACCACTGAA.

The sample holds many counts of this clone. The read terminates 3 residues before the CDR3 end, so the remaining end is supplied by the germline J gene. The rearrangement uses TRBV5-1 and TRBJ1-1, with a tentative D call TRBD1 (5 bases). The CDR3 length is 14 residues. Trimming removed 4 bases at V and 7 bases at J, with 17 bases between. Germline V gene data show CDR1 as SGHRS and CDR2 as YFSETQ. The CDR3: CASSARERIVEAFF. Incomplete CDR3 DNA: TGCGCCAGCAGCGCCAGGGAAAGAATTGTTGAA.

This clone was counted many times. The read stops 3 residues short of the end of the CDR3; the missing end is completed from the germline J gene. The rearrangement joins TRBV20-1 to TRBJ1-5, with D perhaps TRBD1 (5 bases). V lost 5 bases, J lost 6 bases, and 14 bases lay in between. The CDR3 totals 13 residues. In germline, CDR1 is DFQATT, CDR2 SNEGSKA (reference sequence). The covered CDR3 bases are TGCAGTGCTTATCAGGGCGGGGGTCAGCCC. Residues: CSAYQGGGQP. The full CDR3 reads CSAYQGGGQPQHF.

This clone has ten or more counts. The covered CDR3 bases are TGTGCCAGTAGACATACTAGCGCTAGCTCCTACAATGAG. This encodes CASRHTSASSYNE. The whole CDR3 sequence reads CASRHTSASSYNEQFF. V and J are TRBV19 and TRBJ2-1; 7 positions agree with TRBD2. The read halts 3 residues ahead of the CDR3 end, with the missing end drawn from the germline J gene. The trim removed 6 bases at V and 0 bases at J, leaving 8 bases unmatched. CDR3 size: 16 residues. Germline CDR1 reads LNHDA; CDR2 reads SQIVND (reference sequence).

This clone was picked up many times. The CDR3 bases that were read are TGTGCCAGCAGCTCACAGGGAGGGGCCTACAATGAG. It codes for CASSSQGGAYNE. The whole CDR3 reads CASSSQGGAYNEQFF. V and J are TRBV9 and TRBJ2-1; D might be TRBD2 (7 bases). The missing CDR3 end, 3 residues past where the read stops, is filled in from the germline J gene. Germline CDR1 is SGDLS and CDR2 is YYNGEE. The CDR3 consists of 15 residues. V was pared by 4 bases and J by 2 bases, with 13 bases between.

About this clone itself: The CDR3 end is not reached by the read, which stops 3 residues before it; the germline J gene fills it in. The rearrangement joins TRBV19 to TRBJ2-4; D is ambiguous. The CDR3 is made up of 12 amino acids. The V gene's germline CDR1 is LNHDA and CDR2 SQIVND (reference sequence). CDR3 DNA (partial): TGTGCCAGTAGTATAAGAGCCGGCGGT. This translates into CASSIRAGG. The whole CDR3 reads CASSIRAGGQYF.

This clone appeared many times. The read terminates 3 residues before the CDR3 end, so the remaining end is supplied by the germline J gene. The V and J genes are TRBV30 and TRBJ1-2; D gene uncertain. Germline lookup yields CDR1 GTSNPN and CDR2 SVGIG (reference sequence). V lost 1 base and J lost 4, with 7 bases in between. The CDR3 loop spans 12 amino acids. The covered CDR3 bases are TGTGCCTGGAGTGGGACTTCCTATGGC. It translates to CAWSGTSYG. The CDR3 reads in full as CAWSGTSYGYTF.

This clone has just a few counts. The CDR3 goes on 3 residues after the read ends, and that part is filled in from the germline J gene. The chain has TRBV29-1 and TRBJ2-1, with TRBD2 identical over 7 bases. CDR1 is SQVTM, CDR2 ANQGSEA, per germline. V lost 8 bases to trimming and J lost 4 bases; unmatched junction nucleotides: 14. The CDR3 length is 15 residues. The CDR3 DNA, read in part, is TGCAGCTCCGTGGGCTCTAGCGGCCATTACAATGAG. Protein sequence: CSSVGSSGHYNE. The complete CDR3 sequence is CSSVGSSGHYNEQFF.

This clone was seen ten or more times. The read ends 3 residues early relative to the CDR3; the germline J gene fills the gap. The genes are TRBV14 and TRBJ2-7, with 7 bases matching TRBD1. The V and J ends lost 1 base and 4 bases, in that order; junction bases with no gene match: 7. This CDR3 spans 15 amino acids. From germline, CDR1 is SGHDN and CDR2 FVKESK. CDR3 bases read: TGTGCCAGCAGCCAAGGGTGGGACAGTCCTTACGAG. Translating it yields CASSQGWDSPYE. The CDR3 in its entirety is CASSQGWDSPYEQYF.

This clone was counted at least ten times. The sequence runs out 3 residues before the end of the CDR3; the remainder is reconstructed from the germline J gene. This chain uses TRBV9 with TRBJ2-3; 9 bases match TRBD1. The CDR3 is 16 amino acids. V shed 2 bases, J shed 3 bases, and the junction held 7 bases outside the gene matches. Per germline, CDR1 SGDLS and CDR2 YYNGEE. The chain's CDR3 is CASSVRQGGPTDTQYF. The CDR3 bases that were read are TGTGCCAGCAGCGTCAGACAGGGGGGACCTACAGATACG.

This clone showed up just a few times. The DNA read from the CDR3 is TGTGCCAGCAGCTCTAGACCCCCTCCGGGACTGACGAAAGAGACC. Amino acid sequence: CASSSRPPPGLTKET. From start to end, the CDR3 is CASSSRPPPGLTKETQYF. This chain uses TRBV7-8 with TRBJ2-5, with D perhaps TRBD2 (6 bases). With the read ending 3 residues before the CDR3 end, the germline J gene is used to fill in that end. Germline V gene lookup returns CDR1 SGHVS and CDR2 FQNEAQ. V was trimmed by 4 bases and J by 3 bases, leaving 24 bases between them. The CDR3 extends over 18 amino acids.

This clone was found many times. Read data end 3 residues before the CDR3 end; the end is taken from the germline J gene. The V call is TRBV20-1, the J call TRBJ2-1, with 8 nucleotides matching TRBD2. The CDR3 covers 14 residues. Germline-derived CDR1 and CDR2 are DFQATT and SNEGSKA (reference sequence). V lost 6 bases, J lost 4 bases, and 8 bases stayed unmatched. Incomplete CDR3 DNA: TGCAGTGCCGTTTTAGCGGGGCCTTACAATGAG. It is translated as CSAVLAGPYNE. The whole CDR3 sequence reads CSAVLAGPYNEQFF.

There are many counts of this clone. The read stops 3 residues short of the end of the CDR3; the missing end is completed from the germline J gene. The chain is built from TRBV19 and TRBJ1-2, with D possibly being TRBD1 (5 bases). V shed 8 bases and J shed 5 bases, with 15 bases lying between them. CDR3 size: 13 residues. Per the germline V gene, CDR1 is LNHDA and CDR2 is SQIVND (reference sequence). CDR3 sequence: CASGNQGGYGYTF. CDR3 DNA (partial): TGTGCCAGTGGGAATCAGGGCGGATATGGC.

Ten or more counts support this clone. The read halts 3 residues ahead of the CDR3 end, with the missing end drawn from the germline J gene. The V call is TRBV7-3, the J call TRBJ2-3, with 7 bases identical to TRBD2. Losses at the gene ends were 6 bases for V and 0 bases for J; bases not matched to a gene: 6. The CDR3 totals 15 residues. Germline V gene sequence: CDR1 SGHTA, CDR2 FQGTGA. The CDR3 bases that were read are TGTGCCAGCAGGAATCAGCGGGGAAGCACAGATACG. Translating it yields CASRNQRGSTDT. The complete CDR3 protein is CASRNQRGSTDTQYF.

In this sample, this clone turned up many times. Read data end 3 residues before the CDR3 end; the end is taken from the germline J gene. The chain links TRBV20-1 to TRBJ2-2; perhaps D is TRBD1 or TRBD2 (5 bases each). This CDR3 spans 15 amino acids. The V and J ends lost 0 bases and 4 bases respectively, with 12 bases between them. Per germline, CDR1 DFQATT and CDR2 SNEGSKA (reference sequence). CDR3 amino acids: CSARDLRGATGELFF. Incomplete CDR3 DNA: TGCAGTGCTAGAGATTTGAGAGGGGCCACCGGGGAG.

This clone was seen at least ten times. The DNA ends 3 residues before the CDR3 does, and the rest of the CDR3 is filled in from the germline J gene. The V call is TRBV2, the J call TRBJ2-5; 10 bases line up with TRBD2. CDR1 is SNHLY, CDR2 FYNNEI, per germline. The V gene end was trimmed by 8 bases and the J gene end by 5 bases; junction bases not matched to a gene: 8. This CDR3 comprises 14 residues. The CDR3 reads CASSPSGRGETQYF. The CDR3 DNA, read in part, is TGTGCCAGCTCTCCTAGCGGGAGAGGGGAGACC.

The table lists this clone with many counts. Coverage ceases 3 residues before the CDR3 finishes, and the germline J gene fills in the end. The V call is TRBV29-1, the J call TRBJ2-2; D is possibly TRBD2 (5 bases). The CDR3 sequence is 14 residues long. Trimming removed 7 bases from V and 0 bases from J, with 12 bases in between. Germline assignment: CDR1 SQVTM and CDR2 ANQGSEA. The CDR3 spells CSEQTSPNTGELFF. The CDR3 bases that were read are TGCAGCGAGCAAACTAGTCCGAACACCGGGGAG.

At least ten counts were recorded for this clone. The CDR3 is CATRAGTELLNTEAFF. The sequenced CDR3 bases are TGTGCCACCAGAGCCGGGACAGAACTTCTGAACACTGAA. The chain uses TRBV5-4 and TRBJ1-1; 7 nucleotides match TRBD1. The DNA ends 3 residues before the CDR3 does, and the rest of the CDR3 is filled in from the germline J gene. CDR1 is SGHNT and CDR2 is YYREEE in the germline V gene (reference sequence). The J segment lost 0 bases and the V segment lost 9 bases, leaving 14 bases of the junction unmatched. This CDR3 has 16 amino acids. Looking up the rest from reference TRBV5-4 and TRBJ1-1 gives the full variable domain: ETGVTQSPTHLIKTRGQQVTLRCSSQSGHNTVSWYQQALGQGPQFIFQYYREEENGRGNFPPRFSGLQFPNYSSELNVNALELDDSALYLCATRAGTELLNTEAFFGQGTRLTVV.